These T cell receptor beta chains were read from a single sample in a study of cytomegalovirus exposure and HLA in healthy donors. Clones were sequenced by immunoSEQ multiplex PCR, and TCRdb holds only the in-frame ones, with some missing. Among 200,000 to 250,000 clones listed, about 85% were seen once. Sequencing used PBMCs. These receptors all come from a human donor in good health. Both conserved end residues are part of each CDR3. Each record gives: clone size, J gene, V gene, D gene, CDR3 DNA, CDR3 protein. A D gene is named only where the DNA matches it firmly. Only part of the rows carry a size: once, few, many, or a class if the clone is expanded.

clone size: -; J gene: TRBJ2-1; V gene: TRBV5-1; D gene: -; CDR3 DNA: TGCGCCAGCAGCTTGGCGGCTAGCTCCTACAATGAGCAGTTCTTC; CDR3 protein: CASSLAASSYNEQFF
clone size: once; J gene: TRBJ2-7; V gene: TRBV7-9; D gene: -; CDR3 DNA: TGTTCCAGCACCAACCCGAACACACGCGAGCAGTACTTC; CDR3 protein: CSSTNPNTREQYF
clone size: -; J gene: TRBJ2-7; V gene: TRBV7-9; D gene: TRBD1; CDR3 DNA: TGTGCCAGCAGCTTAAGTTGGGGACAGGGAGGAATTTCCTACGAGCAGTACTTC; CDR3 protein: CASSLSWGQGGISYEQYF
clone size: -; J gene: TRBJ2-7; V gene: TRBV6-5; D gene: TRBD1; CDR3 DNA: TGTGCCAGCAGTTACTCGACAGGGATGACCTACGAGCAGTACTTC; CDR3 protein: CASSYSTGMTYEQYF
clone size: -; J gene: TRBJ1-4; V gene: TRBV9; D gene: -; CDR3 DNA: TGTGCCAGCAGCTCGAGACACAGGGAGGGTGAAAAACTGTTTTTT; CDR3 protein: CASSSRHREGEKLFF
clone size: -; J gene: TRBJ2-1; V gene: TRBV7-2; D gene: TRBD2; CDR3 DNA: TGTGCCAGCAGCCCAGGTCGTAGCGGGCTGTACAATGAGCAGTTCTTC; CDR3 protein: CASSPGRSGLYNEQFF
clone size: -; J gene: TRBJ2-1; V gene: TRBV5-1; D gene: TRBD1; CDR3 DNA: TGCGCCAGCAGCACGGAGGACCGCGACAGGGGACCAAATGAGCAGTTCTTC; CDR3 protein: CASSTEDRDRGPNEQFF
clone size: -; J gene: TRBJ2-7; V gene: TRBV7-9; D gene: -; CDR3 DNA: TGTGCCAGCAGCTCGTCCAGAACAGGGACCTACGAGCAGTACTTC; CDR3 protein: CASSSSRTGTYEQYF
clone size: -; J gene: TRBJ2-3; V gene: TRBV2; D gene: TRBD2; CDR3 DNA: TGTGCCAGCAACATAGCGGGAGTAGCCACAGATACGCAGTATTTT; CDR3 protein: CASNIAGVATDTQYF
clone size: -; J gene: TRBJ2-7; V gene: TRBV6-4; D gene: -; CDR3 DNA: TGTGCCAGCAGTGATCCCCCCATCTACGAGCAGTACTTC; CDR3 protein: CASSDPPIYEQYF
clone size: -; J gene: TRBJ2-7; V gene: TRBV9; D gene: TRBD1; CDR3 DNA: TGTGCCAGCAGCGTAGTGGGACAGGGGGCGGCTGAGCAGTACTTC; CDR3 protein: CASSVVGQGAAEQYF
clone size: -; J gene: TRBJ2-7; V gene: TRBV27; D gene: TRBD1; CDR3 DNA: TGTGCCAGCAAAACAGGGGGCGCCTACGAGCAGTACTTC; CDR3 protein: CASKTGGAYEQYF
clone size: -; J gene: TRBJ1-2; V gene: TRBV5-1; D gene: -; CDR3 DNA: TGCGCCAGCAGCGACCCATCGGGGAGGGGGAACGGCTATGGCTACACCTTC; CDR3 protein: CASSDPSGRGNGYGYTF
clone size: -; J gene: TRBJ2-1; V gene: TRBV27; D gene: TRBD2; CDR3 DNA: TGTGCCAGCAGTTCCACAGCGGGGTCCTACAATGAGCAGTTCTTC; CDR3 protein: CASSSTAGSYNEQFF
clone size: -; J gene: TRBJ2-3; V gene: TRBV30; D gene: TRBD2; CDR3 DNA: TGTGCCAGATCGCGGACTAGCGGGACAATCACAGATACGCAGTATTTT; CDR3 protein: CARSRTSGTITDTQYF
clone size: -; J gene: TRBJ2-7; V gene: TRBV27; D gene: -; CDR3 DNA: TGTGCCCGGACATCCCTAGAGTCTAGCGAGCAGTACTTC; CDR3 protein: CARTSLESSEQYF
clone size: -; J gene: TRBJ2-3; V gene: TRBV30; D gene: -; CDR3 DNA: TGTGCCTGGAGTGTGGCAGATATGCAGTATTTT; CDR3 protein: CAWSVADMQYF
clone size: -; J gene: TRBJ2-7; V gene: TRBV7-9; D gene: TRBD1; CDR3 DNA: TGTGCCAGCAGCCGACTCCAGGGGGCTTCCTACGAGCAGTACTTC; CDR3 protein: CASSRLQGASYEQYF
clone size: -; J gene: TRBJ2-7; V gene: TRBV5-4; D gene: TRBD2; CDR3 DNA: TGTGCCAGCAGCTCCTGGACTAGCCGAACGGGGGAGCAGTACTTC; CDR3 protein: CASSSWTSRTGEQYF
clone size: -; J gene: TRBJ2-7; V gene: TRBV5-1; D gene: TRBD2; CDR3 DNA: TGCGCCAGCGACCTTTGGGGGGCTAGCGGGAAGCAGTACTTC; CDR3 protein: CASDLWGASGKQYF